This TCR beta chain came from a study of OX40 agonist ivuxolimab in advanced cancers. Looking at the study overall: The costimulatory receptor OX40 (CD134) was targeted by ivuxolimab, a fully human IgG2 agonistic monoclonal antibody. Intravenous ivuxolimab was administered to patients every 2 weeks at six dose levels: 0.01, 0.1, 0.3, 1.5, 3 and 10 mg/kg. Of the roughly 51 patients in dose escalation, around 19 had hepatocellular carcinoma, around 15 had melanoma, 9 had renal cell carcinoma and 9 had head and neck cancer. The dose-escalation cohort was about 83% male with a mean age of approximately 60 years, ranging from roughly 20 to 80. Patients were allowed to have had prior anti-PD-1, anti-PD-L1 or anti-CTLA-4 therapy, and approximately 41% of the dose-escalation patients had previously received checkpoint inhibitors. Partial responses occurred in three dose-escalation patients, of whom one had hepatocellular carcinoma and two had cutaneous melanoma. The point of sequencing TCRbeta in the periphery was to test whether ivuxolimab changed TCR sequence diversity and drove clonal T-cell expansion. The paper reports the monotherapy dose-escalation portion (N ≈ 50 patients) of the phase I ivuxolimab trial.

A remark on this clone: The specificity of this receptor is unknown. The record has no base qualities; no much larger clone is one base away.

Patients with autoimmune disease history or receiving systemic immunosuppression were excluded from the trial. In every dose cohort, peripheral blood was drawn for TCR sequencing at baseline, cycle 4 day 1, and cycle 7 day 1. Samples were obtained from an open-label, multicenter, first-in-human phase I dose-escalation trial of ivuxolimab. Adults with locally advanced or metastatic head and neck squamous cell, hepatocellular, melanoma or renal cell carcinoma were enrolled in the trial. Before TCR sequencing, CD4+ and CD8+ T cells were separately sorted from peripheral blood. From cysteine to phenylalanine, the CDR3 is 14 amino acids long. The CDR3 DNA has 42 bases and is translated from base 1. For CDR1 and CDR2, the germline V gene lists WSHSY and SAAADI. V is trimmed back by 9 bases and J by 5 bases, and the junction contains 10 bases that no gene match accounts for. For sequencing of the TCRbeta CDR3 region, genomic DNA was extracted from the sorted cells. TCRbeta CDR3 regions were sequenced using the immunoSEQ Assay. Not all clones reach the TCRdb copy of this immuneACCESS table, which keeps in-frame sequences only. Checked studies attribute under half of the gap to unresolved V genes and leave the rest unexplained. The sample table contains approximately 60,000 clones; only one count was recorded for roughly nine tenths of them. Together, the top ten hold about 13% of the sample.

Overall results and qualifications from the work: Partial responders in the 0.1-3.0 mg/kg groups had among the lowest normalized peripheral clonal expansion, especially among CD8+ T cells. Low levels of normalized T-cell clonal expansion were also seen in some nonresponding patients. Antigen specificity was not determined for the clonally expanded peripheral T cells. After ivuxolimab, expanded clones were on average more numerous among CD8+ T cells than among CD4+ T cells. At doses of 0.1 to 3.0 mg/kg, clonal expansion of both CD4+ and CD8+ blood T cells was observed from baseline to week 6.

This TCR derives from an adult with an advanced solid tumor such as melanoma, head and neck, liver or kidney cancer. The chain was built from TRBV10-2 and TRBJ2-7; TRBD2 matches 10 bases in the middle. Here the sequenced sample was CD4+ or CD8+ T cells sorted from blood, taken in a trial of the OX40 agonist ivuxolimab. DNA sequence: TGCGCCAGTGGAAGTCCCGGGACTAGCGACGAGCAGTACTTC. This encodes CASGSPGTSDEQYF.